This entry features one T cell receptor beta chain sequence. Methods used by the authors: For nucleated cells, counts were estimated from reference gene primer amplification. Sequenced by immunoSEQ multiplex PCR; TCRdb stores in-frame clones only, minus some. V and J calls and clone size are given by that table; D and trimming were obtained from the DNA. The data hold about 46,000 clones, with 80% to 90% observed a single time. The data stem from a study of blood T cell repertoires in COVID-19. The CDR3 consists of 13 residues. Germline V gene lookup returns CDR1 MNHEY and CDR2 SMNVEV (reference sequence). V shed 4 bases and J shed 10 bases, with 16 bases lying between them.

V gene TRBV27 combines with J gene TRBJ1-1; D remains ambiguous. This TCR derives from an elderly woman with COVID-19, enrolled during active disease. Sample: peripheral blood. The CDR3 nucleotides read TGTGCCAGCAGTTCTTCCTCGGGATTAAGAGCTTTCTTT. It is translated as CASSSSSGLRAFF.